A single sample gave rise to the 10 T cell receptor beta chains below, sequenced in a study of Graves' ophthalmopathy and Graves' hyperthyroidism. Transcripts of RNA were the source for amplifying TCR beta CDR3 regions. RT-PCR was first run with HTBI primers, then multiplex PCR in a second round. Using its own MiXCR run on the multiplex PCR reads, TCRdb lists one record per CDR3 protein. Found here are around 660,000 distinct CDR3 sequences, roughly 41% of them singletons; the top ten hold about 3.3%. Sequencing was performed on peripheral blood. The source is an adult man with Graves' ophthalmopathy.

This rearrangement joins TRBV16 to TRBJ1-2; TRBD1 might be the D (5 bases). The CDR3 consists of 14 residues. Germline CDR1 and CDR2: KGHSY and FQNENV. V was trimmed by 0 bases and J by 7 bases, leaving 12 bases between them. The DNA of the CDR3 is TGTGCCAGCAGCCAATCGCGGCAGGGTCTTGGCTACACCTTC. Its translation is CASSQSRQGLGYTF. Using reference TRBV16 and TRBJ1-2 for the parts outside the CDR3, the full variable domain is GEEVAQTPKHLVRGEGQKAKLYCAPIKGHSYVFWYQQVLKNEFKFLISFQNENVFDETGMPKERFSAKCLPNSPCSLEIQATKLEDSAVYFCASSQSRQGLGYTFGSGTRLTVV.

This clonotype was found a few times. The V gene is TRBV7-7, the J gene TRBJ2-3; tentative D call: TRBD2 (5 bases). Germline CDR1 SSHAT, CDR2 FNYEAQ (reference sequence). CDR3 length: 13 residues. Trimming took off 4 bases at V and 4 bases at J, with 9 bases between the two ends. DNA of the CDR3: TGTGCCAGCAGCTCCATGGAGGCAGATACGCAGTATTTT. Translation gives CASSSMEADTQYF.

As regards this clonotype: The CDR3 ends on some other residue instead of the conserved phenylalanine or tryptophan, so this is likely a read error. The DNA is omitted, as the CDR3 cannot be located on it reliably, and the CDR3 follows TCRdb's listing. The CDR3 protein is CASSNAGFY. V usage is TRBV19 and J usage is TRBJ1-1. The CDR3 has 9 residues if both end residues are counted. Germline V CDR1 and CDR2: LNHDA, SQIVND (reference sequence).

The gene calls are TRBV9 and TRBJ2-2; the D is unclear. The CDR3 is 13 residues long. Germline values: CDR1 SGDLS, CDR2 YYNGEE. Trimming removed 4 bases at V and 8 bases at J, with 12 bases between. The CDR3 nucleotides are TGTGCCAGCAGCCAACGTCATGTAGGGGAGCTGTTTTTT. As protein: CASSQRHVGELFF.

The chain has TRBV25-1 and TRBJ1-3; D remains ambiguous. Trimming took 5 bases from V and 7 from J, leaving 15 bases between them. Germline-derived CDR1 and CDR2 are MGHDK and SYGVNS. This CDR3 is 14 amino acids long. DNA for the CDR3: TGTGCCAGCAGTTACCGGACCGTCCGGAACACCATATATTTT. Residues: CASSYRTVRNTIYF.

The chain employs TRBV20-1 and TRBJ2-7; the D is unclear. This CDR3 comprises 14 residues. Trimming removed 3 bases from V and 6 bases from J, with 18 bases in between. The germline gives CDR1 DFQATT, CDR2 SNEGSKA (reference sequence). CDR3 in amino acids: CSARGPLTSSEQYF. The CDR3 nucleotides are TGCAGTGCTAGGGGCCCGCTCACCTCGAGCGAGCAGTACTTC.

This clonotype was recorded a few times. V and J are TRBV20-1 and TRBJ2-5, with unresolved D. V gave up 0 bases and J gave up 4 bases, with 9 bases separating them. The CDR3 is 13 residues long. Germline V CDR1 and CDR2: DFQATT, SNEGSKA (reference sequence). CDR3 residues: CSARDQLLETQYF. In DNA, the CDR3 is TGCAGTGCTAGAGATCAGCTTTTAGAGACCCAGTACTTC.

This clonotype was found a few times. V gene TRBV20-1 combines with J gene TRBJ2-5; 10 bases align to TRBD2. The CDR3 runs to 20 residues. The trim removed 1 base at V and 2 bases at J, leaving 19 bases unmatched. Germline V CDR1 and CDR2: DFQATT, SNEGSKA (reference sequence). The CDR3 region is CSARAPMGLAGAPLQETQYF. The CDR3 bases are TGCAGTGCTAGAGCTCCCATGGGGCTAGCGGGGGCCCCCTTACAAGAGACCCAGTACTTC.

This clonotype occurred many times. The rearrangement uses TRBV12-3 or TRBV12-4 and TRBJ2-7; D unclear. This CDR3 contains 14 residues. The V end was cut by 3 bases, the J end by 4 bases, with 13 bases between. The CDR3 coding sequence is TGTGCCAGCAGTTTGGCCGGCAGGAGTTACGAGCAGTACTTC. Its protein is CASSLAGRSYEQYF.

This clonotype was recorded a few times. The rearrangement joins TRBV5-4 to TRBJ2-7; D may be TRBD2 (6 bases). The V end lost 0 bases, the J end lost 6 bases, and 16 bases lay between the germline ends. Germline-derived CDR1 and CDR2 are SGHNT and YYREEE (reference sequence). This CDR3 comprises 15 residues. For the CDR3, the DNA is TGTGCCAGCAGCTTGGGTTTAGCGGAGGCAGTCGAGCAGTACTTC. This encodes CASSLGLAEAVEQYF.